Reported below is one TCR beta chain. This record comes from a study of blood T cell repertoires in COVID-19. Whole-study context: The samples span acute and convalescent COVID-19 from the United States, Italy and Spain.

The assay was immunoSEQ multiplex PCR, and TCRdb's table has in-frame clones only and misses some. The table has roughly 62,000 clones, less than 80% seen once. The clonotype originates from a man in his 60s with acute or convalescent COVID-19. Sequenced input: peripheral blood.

CDR3 sequence (DNA): TGTGCCAGCAGAGGGACAGGGGGCTCGGCTTTCTTT. It encodes CASRGTGGSAFF. V usage is TRBV2 and J usage is TRBJ1-1, with TRBD1 matching over 12 bases. Germline loops: CDR1 SNHLY, CDR2 FYNNEI. The CDR3 sequence is 12 residues long. Trimming removed 6 bases from V and 11 bases from J; junction bases left unmatched: 4.